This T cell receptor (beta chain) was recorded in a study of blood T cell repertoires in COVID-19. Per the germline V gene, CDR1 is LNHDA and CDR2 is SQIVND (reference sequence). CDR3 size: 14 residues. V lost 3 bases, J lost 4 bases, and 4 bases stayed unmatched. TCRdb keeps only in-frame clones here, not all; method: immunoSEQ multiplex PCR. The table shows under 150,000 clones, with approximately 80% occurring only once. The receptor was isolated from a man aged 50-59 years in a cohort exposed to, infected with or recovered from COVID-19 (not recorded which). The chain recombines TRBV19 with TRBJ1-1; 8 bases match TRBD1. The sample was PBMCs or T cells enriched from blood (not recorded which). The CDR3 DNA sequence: TGTGCCAGTAGTATTCGGCAGGGGGCCACTGAAGCTTTCTTT. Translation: CASSIRQGATEAFF.